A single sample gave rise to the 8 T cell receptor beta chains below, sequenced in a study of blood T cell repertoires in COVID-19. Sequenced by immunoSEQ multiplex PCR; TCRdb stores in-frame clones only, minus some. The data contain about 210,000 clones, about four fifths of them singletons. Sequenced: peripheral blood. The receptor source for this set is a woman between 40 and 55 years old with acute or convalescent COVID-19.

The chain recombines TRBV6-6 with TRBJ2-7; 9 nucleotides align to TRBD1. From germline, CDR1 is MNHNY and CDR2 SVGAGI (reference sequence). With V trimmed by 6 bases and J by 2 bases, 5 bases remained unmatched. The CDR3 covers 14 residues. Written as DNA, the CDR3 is TGTGCCAGCAGCGGGAGACAGGGGGCCTACGAGCAGTACTTC. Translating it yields CASSGRQGAYEQYF.

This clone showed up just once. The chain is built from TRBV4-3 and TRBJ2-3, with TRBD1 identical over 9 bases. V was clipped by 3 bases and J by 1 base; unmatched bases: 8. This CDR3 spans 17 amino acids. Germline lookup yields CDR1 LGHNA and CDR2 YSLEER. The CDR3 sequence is CASSQDHRGLGTDTQYF. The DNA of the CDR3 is TGCGCCAGCAGCCAGGACCACAGGGGGCTGGGCACAGATACGCAGTATTTT.

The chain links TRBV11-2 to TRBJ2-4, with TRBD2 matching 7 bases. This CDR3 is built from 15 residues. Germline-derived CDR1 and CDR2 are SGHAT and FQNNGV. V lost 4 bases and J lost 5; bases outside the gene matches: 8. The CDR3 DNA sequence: TGTGCCAGCAGCTCCCTGGAGGGACTACAAAACATTCAGTACTTC. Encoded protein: CASSSLEGLQNIQYF.

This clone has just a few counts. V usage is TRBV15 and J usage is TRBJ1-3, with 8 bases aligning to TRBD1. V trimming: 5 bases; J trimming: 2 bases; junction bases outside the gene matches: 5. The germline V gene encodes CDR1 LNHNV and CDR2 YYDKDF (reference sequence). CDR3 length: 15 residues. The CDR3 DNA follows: TGTGCCACCAGCGGGGACAGGATGCCTGGAAACACCATATATTTT. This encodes CATSGDRMPGNTIYF.

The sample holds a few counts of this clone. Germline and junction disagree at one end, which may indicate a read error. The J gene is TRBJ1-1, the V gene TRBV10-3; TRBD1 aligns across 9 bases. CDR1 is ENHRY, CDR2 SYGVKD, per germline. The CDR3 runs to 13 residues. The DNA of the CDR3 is TGTGCCATCAGTATGGGAACAGGGGGCTTTTCGATCTTT. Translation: CAISMGTGGFSIF.

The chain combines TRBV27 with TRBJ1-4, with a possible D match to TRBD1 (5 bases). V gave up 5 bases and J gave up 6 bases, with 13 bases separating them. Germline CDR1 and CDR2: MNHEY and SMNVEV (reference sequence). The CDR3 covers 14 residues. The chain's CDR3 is CASSRQLRDEKLFF. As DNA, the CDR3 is TGTGCCAGCAGTAGACAGCTGCGTGATGAAAAACTGTTTTTT.

CDR3 sequence: CASSKNGSYEQYF. The CDR3 DNA follows: TGTGCCAGCAGCAAAAACGGCTCCTACGAGCAGTACTTC. The chain links TRBV21-1 to TRBJ2-7; the D segment call TRBD2 is taken from the table without a DNA check. TRBV21-1 is a listed pseudogene. The CDR3 sequence is 13 residues long.

CDR3 sequence reads: CASSQVEGIDTQYF. The CDR3 region has the DNA TGCGCCAGCAGCCAAGTCGAGGGTATAGATACGCAGTATTTT. This rearrangement joins TRBV4-1 to TRBJ2-3; maybe TRBD2 (5 bases). V was shortened by 1 base and J by 5 bases, with 10 bases between the two germline ends. This CDR3 is 14 amino acids long. CDR1 is MGHRA, CDR2 YSYEKL, per germline.